The 30 T cell receptor beta chains presented below share a single source sample, sequenced in a study of metastatic and nonmetastatic thyroid tumors. Thyroid surgery took place with no prior treatment in any patient. TCRdb recomputed clones from the PCR reads via MiXCR. The sample carries 15,000 or so clones, almost 30% recorded once. The material sequenced was blood. The receptors shown here come from a female donor with papillary thyroid cancer or a benign thyroid nodule (not recorded which). Some clones in this sample may be carry-over from other donors' samples.

This clone has only one observation. One end of the junction varies from germline; a read error may be responsible. The chain joins TRBV7-2 to TRBJ2-1, with 12 bases aligning to TRBD1. The length of the CDR3 is 16 residues. Germline V CDR1 and CDR2: SGHTA, FQGNSA. The CDR3 loop reads CVSSLAGTGGNGEQFF. The CDR3 DNA sequence: TGTGTCAGCAGCTTAGCCGGGACAGGGGGCAACGGGGAGCAGTTCTTC.

The rearrangement links TRBV11-2 to TRBJ2-5; 7 bases agree with TRBD2. The CDR3 is made up of 15 amino acids. V gave up 4 bases and J gave up 2 bases; unmatched junction bases: 7. Germline V gene sequence: CDR1 SGHAT, CDR2 FQNNGV. CDR3: CASSYRSGRQETQYF. CDR3 in DNA: TGTGCCAGCAGCTACCGGTCCGGGAGGCAAGAGACCCAGTACTTC.

The chain uses TRBV10-2 and TRBJ2-5, with D unclear. The CDR3 consists of 18 residues. Germline lookup yields CDR1 WSHSY and CDR2 SAAADI. The V end was cut by 0 bases, the J end by 4 bases, with 21 bases between. CDR3 loop: CASSESTERSGLRETQYF. Written as DNA, the CDR3 is TGCGCCAGCAGTGAGTCGACCGAGAGGAGTGGGTTACGAGAGACCCAGTACTTC.

This clone was seen a handful of times. The J gene is TRBJ2-2, the V gene TRBV24-1; unclear D gene. Trimming left V 1 base short and J 5 bases short, with 7 bases between. The CDR3 spans 14 residues. The germline CDR1 and CDR2 sequences are KGHDR and SFDVKD. The CDR3 here is CATSDFKETGELFF. As DNA, the CDR3 is TGTGCCACCAGTGATTTCAAAGAGACCGGGGAGCTGTTTTTT.

To note about this clone: Since no conserved phenylalanine or tryptophan closes the CDR3, a read error is the likely cause. The V gene is TRBV5-1, the J gene TRBJ2-2; D is possibly TRBD1 (6 bases). The germline V gene encodes CDR1 SGHRS and CDR2 YFSETQ. This CDR3 contains 14 residues. V was shortened by 6 bases and J by 2 bases, with 11 bases between the two germline ends. Here the CDR3 DNA reads TGCGCCAGCACCCCGGACAGTAACACCGGGGAGCTGTTTCCC. It is translated as CASTPDSNTGELFP.

This clone was observed a handful of times. V is TRBV6-1 and J is TRBJ1-5; 12 positions agree with TRBD1. Losses at the gene ends were 10 bases for V and 1 base for J; bases not matched to a gene: 8. This CDR3 spans 16 amino acids. Germline V gene lookup returns CDR1 MNHNS and CDR2 SASEGT. The CDR3 nucleotides are TGTGCCACTGACCGGGACAGGGGGCAGAGCAATCAGCCCCAGCATTTT. Translation gives CATDRDRGQSNQPQHF.

This clone showed up just a few times. The V and J genes are TRBV2 and TRBJ2-5; 9 nucleotides match TRBD1. J lost 4 bases, V lost 6 bases, and 6 bases had no gene match. CDR3 size: 14 residues. The V gene's germline CDR1 is SNHLY and CDR2 FYNNEI. The CDR3 is CASSDTGGAETQYF. The CDR3 coding sequence is TGTGCCAGCAGCGATACAGGGGGCGCAGAGACCCAGTACTTC.

This clone has a count of ten or more. The V call is TRBV19, the J call TRBJ2-5, with TRBD2 matching over 9 bases. CDR3 size: 17 residues. Germline V gene data show CDR1 as LNHDA and CDR2 as SQIVND (reference sequence). Unmatched junction bases numbered 6, after V lost 0 bases and J lost 1 base. The CDR3 DNA reads TGTGCCAGTAGTATAGATAATCTAGCGGGACTCCAAGAGACCCAGTACTTC. Encoded protein: CASSIDNLAGLQETQYF.

This clone was counted a few times. The rearrangement joins TRBV6-2 or TRBV6-3 to TRBJ2-7; a weak D match, TRBD2 (6 bases). Looked up from germline, CDR1 is MNHEY and CDR2 is SVGEGT. The V end lost 2 bases, the J end lost 3 bases, and 14 bases lay between the germline ends. The CDR3 spans 15 residues. The DNA for the CDR3 is TGTGCCAGCAGTTACGAACTGGGGGGAGGCTACGAGCAGTACTTC. Translated: CASSYELGGGYEQYF.

This clone was detected a few times. J is TRBJ1-2 and V is TRBV24-1; D gene uncertain. CDR1 and CDR2 (germline): KGHDR, SFDVKD. The V and J ends lost 0 bases and 7 bases respectively, with 8 bases between them. This CDR3 has 13 residues. CDR3 amino acids: CATSDLRGFGYTF. The CDR3 DNA reads TGTGCCACCAGTGATTTGAGAGGGTTTGGCTACACCTTC.

This clone was detected many times. This chain uses TRBV15 with TRBJ2-1; no definite D call. V lost 0 bases and J 11 bases, leaving 8 bases between the germline ends. The CDR3 runs to 12 residues. Germline V CDR1 and CDR2: LNHNV, YYDKDF (reference sequence). CDR3 DNA: TGTGCCACCAGCAGAGATGAGCTTAAGCAGTTCTTC. This translates into CATSRDELKQFF.

In its sample, this clone is medium-sized. The CDR3 sequence is CASTPPRPADTQYF. The CDR3, as DNA: TGTGCCAGTACCCCGCCCAGGCCGGCAGATACGCAGTATTTT. The chain has TRBV19 and TRBJ2-3; D is uncertain. V lost 7 bases, J lost 4 bases, and 15 bases lay in between. Germline CDR1 is LNHDA and CDR2 is SQIVND (reference sequence). This CDR3 has 14 residues.

In this sample, this clone turned up many times. The rearrangement uses TRBV12-3 or TRBV12-4 and TRBJ1-2, with D perhaps matching TRBD1 (5 bases). The V end lost 5 bases, the J end lost 5 bases, and 18 bases lay between the germline ends. The CDR3 has 15 amino acids. CDR3: CASSTRRQSAYGYTF. Here the CDR3 DNA reads TGTGCCAGCAGTACCAGAAGACAGTCGGCGTATGGCTACACCTTC.

This clone was observed at least ten times. The genes are TRBV3-1 and TRBJ2-3, with a weak D call TRBD2 (6 bases). Germline lookup yields CDR1 LGHDT and CDR2 YNNKEL (reference sequence). V was trimmed by 4 bases and J by 2 bases, leaving 22 bases between them. This CDR3 is 18 amino acids long. This chain's CDR3 is CASSLSGTPRKDTDTQYF. CDR3 bases: TGTGCCAGCAGCCTATCCGGGACTCCGAGGAAGGACACAGATACGCAGTATTTT.

This clone is medium-sized by share. The chain has TRBV24-1 and TRBJ2-1; 11 positions match TRBD2. The CDR3 is made up of 16 amino acids. Germline loops: CDR1 KGHDR, CDR2 SFDVKD. J lost 3 bases, V lost 4 bases, and 4 bases had no gene match. The CDR3 sequence: CATSDPTSGSYNEQFF. The CDR3 DNA sequence: TGTGCCACCAGTGACCCTACTAGCGGGAGCTACAATGAGCAGTTCTTC.

The V call is TRBV6-1, the J call TRBJ1-2; D perhaps matches TRBD1 (6 bases). Germline V lookup: CDR1 MNHNS, CDR2 SASEGT. The CDR3 spans 13 residues. Trimming took 3 bases from V and 4 from J, leaving 9 bases between them. CDR3 sequence (DNA): TGTGCCAGCAGTGAGGGCAGGGGCTATGGCTACACCTTC. Translation: CASSEGRGYGYTF.

A note on this clone: The junction does not match germline at one end; this may be a read error. This chain uses TRBV27 with TRBJ1-1, with a tentative D call TRBD1 (6 bases). This CDR3 has 14 amino acids. Germline V lookup: CDR1 MNHEY, CDR2 SMNVEV (reference sequence). The CDR3 bases are TGTGCCAGCAGGTCAGGGGCCATGAACATTGAAGCTTTCTTT. It specifies CASRSGAMNIEAFF.

The genes are TRBV11-2 and TRBJ2-1; D perhaps matches TRBD1 (6 bases). Germline values: CDR1 SGHAT, CDR2 FQNNGV. The CDR3 covers 12 residues. Trimming stripped 5 bases from V and 12 bases from J, with 14 bases between. DNA for the CDR3: TGTGCCAGCAGCCCTCAGGGGCGGAGGCAGTTCTTC. It specifies CASSPQGRRQFF.

The V call is TRBV20-1, the J call TRBJ2-2, with 8 nucleotides matching TRBD1. The J segment lost 0 bases and the V segment lost 1 base, leaving 4 bases of the junction unmatched. Per the germline V gene, CDR1 is DFQATT and CDR2 is SNEGSKA (reference sequence). This CDR3 comprises 16 residues. The CDR3 DNA reads as TGCAGTGCTAGAGTTGACAGGGGACCGAACACCGGGGAGCTGTTTTTT. It encodes CSARVDRGPNTGELFF.

This clone was seen ten or more times. The chain uses TRBV24-1 and TRBJ2-1; 10 nucleotides line up with TRBD1. Unmatched junction bases numbered 7, after V lost 4 bases and J lost 14 bases. Looked up from germline, CDR1 is KGHDR and CDR2 is SFDVKD. The CDR3 length is 13 residues. This CDR3 is CATSEYPGQGEFF. In nucleotides, the CDR3 is TGTGCCACCAGTGAGTACCCCGGACAGGGGGAGTTCTTC.

In this sample, this clone is medium-sized. The chain couples TRBV2 to TRBJ2-2; TRBD1 aligns across 11 bases. The CDR3 length is 15 residues. Germline lookup yields CDR1 SNHLY and CDR2 FYNNEI. V shed 8 bases and J 3 bases; nucleotides not matched to a gene: 5. In DNA, the CDR3 is TGTGCCAGCTCACGGGACAGGGGGTACACCGGGGAGCTGTTTTTT. Translating it yields CASSRDRGYTGELFF.

This clone appeared a single time. The V gene is TRBV20-1, the J gene TRBJ1-5; D is unclear. V was trimmed by 0 bases and J by 2 bases, leaving 14 bases between them. The germline V gene encodes CDR1 DFQATT and CDR2 SNEGSKA (reference sequence). This CDR3 has 16 residues. The CDR3 sequence: CSARDAAGRGNQPQHF. The CDR3 DNA sequence: TGCAGTGCTAGAGATGCCGCAGGTCGGGGCAATCAGCCCCAGCATTTT.

The genes are TRBV2 and TRBJ1-4; possible D gene TRBD1, 6 bases. There are 16 residues in the CDR3. The V and J ends lost 6 bases and 2 bases respectively, with 16 bases between them. Germline V gives CDR1 SNHLY, CDR2 FYNNEI. CDR3 sequence (DNA): TGTGCCAGCAGCCGGGGACCGGGGGCTACTAATGAAAAACTGTTTTTT. Amino acid sequence: CASSRGPGATNEKLFF.

The table lists this clone with a count of one. The junction does not match germline at one end; this may be a read error. The V gene is TRBV5-4, the J gene TRBJ1-1, with D tentatively TRBD1 (6 bases). Germline V gives CDR1 SGHNT, CDR2 YYREEE (reference sequence). This CDR3 has 14 residues. As DNA, the CDR3 is TGTGCCAGCAGCTGGGGGCAGAGGGAAACTGAAGCTCTCTTT. Encoded protein: CASSWGQRETEALF.

In this sample, this clone turned up many times. The rearrangement uses TRBV7-9 and TRBJ2-1, with a weak D call TRBD2 (6 bases). This CDR3 has 13 residues. Germline values: CDR1 SEHNR, CDR2 FQNEAQ (reference sequence). Trimming left V 1 base short and J 9 bases short, with 10 bases between. CDR3 residues: CASSLGLVVEQFF. CDR3 sequence (DNA): TGTGCCAGCAGCTTAGGACTAGTAGTTGAGCAGTTCTTC.

By share, this clone ranks as medium-sized. The rearrangement joins TRBV2 to TRBJ2-7, with TRBD2 matching over 12 bases. Germline V gives CDR1 SNHLY, CDR2 FYNNEI. The CDR3 runs to 14 residues. V was clipped by 4 bases and J by 3 bases; unmatched bases: 1. The DNA of the CDR3 is TGTGCCAGCAGTGGGACTAGCGGGAACTACGAGCAGTACTTC. It translates to CASSGTSGNYEQYF.

The chain uses TRBV4-2 and TRBJ2-2, with a possible D match to TRBD2 (5 bases). CDR1 is LGHNA, CDR2 YNFKEQ, per germline. Trimming shortened V by 0 bases and J by 6 bases, and 14 bases separated the two germline ends. This CDR3 has 16 amino acids. This CDR3 is CASSQDTSGSSGELFF. In nucleotides, the CDR3 is TGTGCCAGCAGCCAAGATACGTCGGGGAGTTCCGGGGAGCTGTTTTTT.

This clone is termed medium-sized. This chain connects TRBV2 to TRBJ2-3; D not certain. Trimming shortened V by 3 bases and J by 5 bases, and 9 bases separated the two germline ends. CDR1 SNHLY and CDR2 FYNNEI come from the germline V gene. The length of the CDR3 is 13 residues. Here the CDR3 reads CASSESIGDTQYF. CDR3 in DNA: TGTGCCAGCAGTGAGTCTATCGGAGATACGCAGTATTTT.

V usage is TRBV18 and J usage is TRBJ1-2, with TRBD1 as a possible D gene (5 bases). The germline gives CDR1 KGHSH, CDR2 LQKENI. The length of the CDR3 is 15 residues. V gave up 2 bases and J gave up 0 bases, with 10 bases separating them. DNA for the CDR3: TGTGCCAGCTCACCATCGACAGCTACTAACTATGGCTACACCTTC. This sequence encodes CASSPSTATNYGYTF.

In the case of this clone: The junction does not match germline at one end; this may be a read error. The chain links TRBV3-1 to TRBJ2-7; no reliable D call. The CDR3 is made up of 13 amino acids. The V gene's germline CDR1 is LGHDT and CDR2 YNNKEL (reference sequence). The CDR3 here is CASNQVGGYEQYF. The CDR3 DNA reads TGTGCCAGCAACCAAGTCGGCGGCTACGAGCAGTACTTC.